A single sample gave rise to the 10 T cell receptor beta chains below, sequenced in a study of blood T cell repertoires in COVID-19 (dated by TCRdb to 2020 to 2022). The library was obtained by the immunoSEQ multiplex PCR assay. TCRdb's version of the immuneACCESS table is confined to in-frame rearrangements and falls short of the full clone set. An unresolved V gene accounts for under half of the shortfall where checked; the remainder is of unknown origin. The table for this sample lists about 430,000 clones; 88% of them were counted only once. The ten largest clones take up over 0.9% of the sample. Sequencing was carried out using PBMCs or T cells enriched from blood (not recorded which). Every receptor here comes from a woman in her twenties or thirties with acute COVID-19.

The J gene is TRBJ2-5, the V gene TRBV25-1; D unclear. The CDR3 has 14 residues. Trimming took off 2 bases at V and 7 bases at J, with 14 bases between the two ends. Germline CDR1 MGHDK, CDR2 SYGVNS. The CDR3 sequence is CASSESSRLGTQYF. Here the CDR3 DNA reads TGTGCCAGCAGTGAAAGTTCGAGGTTGGGGACCCAGTACTTC.

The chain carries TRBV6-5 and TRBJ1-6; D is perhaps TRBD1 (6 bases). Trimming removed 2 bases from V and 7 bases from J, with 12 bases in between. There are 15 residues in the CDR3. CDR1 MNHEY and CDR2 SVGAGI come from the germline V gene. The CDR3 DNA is TGTGCCAGCAGTTACGATGGCAGGGGAAATTCACCCCTCCACTTT. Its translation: CASSYDGRGNSPLHF.

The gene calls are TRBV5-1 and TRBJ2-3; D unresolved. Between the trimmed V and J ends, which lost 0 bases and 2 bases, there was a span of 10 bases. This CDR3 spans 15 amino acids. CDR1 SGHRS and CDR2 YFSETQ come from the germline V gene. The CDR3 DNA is TGCGCCAGCAGCTTGGCCAGGCCCCACACAGATACGCAGTATTTT. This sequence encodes CASSLARPHTDTQYF.

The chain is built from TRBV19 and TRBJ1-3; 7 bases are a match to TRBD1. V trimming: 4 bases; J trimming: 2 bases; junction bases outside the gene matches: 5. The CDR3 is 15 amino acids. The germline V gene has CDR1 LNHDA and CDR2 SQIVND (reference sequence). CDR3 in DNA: TGTGCCAGTAGTACGGCAGGGGGTGCTGGAAACACCATATATTTT. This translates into CASSTAGGAGNTIYF. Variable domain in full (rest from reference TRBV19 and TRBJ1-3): DGGITQSPKYLFRKEGQNVTLSCEQNLNHDAMYWYRQDPGQGLRLIYYSQIVNDFQKGDIAEGYSVSREKKESFPLTVTSAQKNPTAFYLCASSTAGGAGNTIYFGEGSWLTVV.

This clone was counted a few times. CDR3 region: CASSQGLAGYNEQFF. CDR3 nucleotides: TGTGCCAGCAGCCAAGGACTAGCGGGGTACAATGAGCAGTTCTTC. This chain joins TRBV11-3 and TRBJ2-1; 12 positions agree with TRBD2. The trim removed 5 bases at V and 4 bases at J, leaving 3 bases unmatched. The germline CDR1 and CDR2 sequences are SGHNT and YENEEA. CDR3 length equals 15 residues.

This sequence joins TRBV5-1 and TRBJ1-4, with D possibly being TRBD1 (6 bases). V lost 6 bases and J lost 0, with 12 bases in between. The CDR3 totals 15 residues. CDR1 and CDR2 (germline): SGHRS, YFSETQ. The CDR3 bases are TGCGCCAGCAAGGACAGCCCCACAACTAATGAAAAACTGTTTTTT. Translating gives CASKDSPTTNEKLFF.

For the CDR3, the DNA is TGTGCCAGCAGCGTAGAAGGAGGCAGGGGGTTGAATTCACCCCTCCACTTT. Its translation is CASSVEGGRGLNSPLHF. The rearrangement joins TRBV9 to TRBJ1-6, with 7 bases fitting TRBD1. Per germline, CDR1 SGDLS and CDR2 YYNGEE. The CDR3 has 17 amino acids. The ends lost 0 bases at V and 7 bases at J; junction bases unmatched: 10.

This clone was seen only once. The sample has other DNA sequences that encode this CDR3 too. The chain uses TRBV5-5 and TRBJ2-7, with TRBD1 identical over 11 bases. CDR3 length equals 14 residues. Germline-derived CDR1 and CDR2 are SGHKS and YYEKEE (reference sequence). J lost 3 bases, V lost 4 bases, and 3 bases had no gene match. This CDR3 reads CASSTGQGGYEQYF. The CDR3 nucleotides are TGTGCCAGCAGCACGGGACAGGGGGGCTACGAGCAGTACTTC.

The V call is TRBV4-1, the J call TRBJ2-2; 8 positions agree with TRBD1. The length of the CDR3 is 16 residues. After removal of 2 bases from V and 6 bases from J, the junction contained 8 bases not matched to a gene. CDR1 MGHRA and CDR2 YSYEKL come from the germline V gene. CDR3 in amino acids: CASSQSRQGAAGELFF. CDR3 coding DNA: TGCGCCAGCAGCCAAAGCCGGCAGGGGGCTGCCGGGGAGCTGTTTTTT.

The CDR3 DNA is TGTGCCAGTAGTATCCCCAGGGGTAACTATGGCTACACCTTC. Its protein product is CASSIPRGNYGYTF. The genes are TRBV19 and TRBJ1-2; TRBD1 is a possible D gene (6 bases). CDR1 LNHDA and CDR2 SQIVND come from the germline V gene (reference sequence). The CDR3 loop spans 14 amino acids. The V end lost 3 bases, the J end lost 1 base, and 9 bases lay between the germline ends.